This TCR beta chain was sequenced in a study of T cell changes during pregnancy in multiple sclerosis. Data came from immunoSEQ multiplex PCR; TCRdb stores just in-frame clones and leaves some out. Of approximately 44,000 clones listed, over 85% are singletons. Trimming stripped 3 bases from V and 3 bases from J, with 12 bases between. Germline CDR1 and CDR2: SGHTA and FQGNSA. CDR3 length: 14 residues. The J gene is TRBJ2-7, the V gene TRBV7-2; weak D call: TRBD1 (6 bases). This sequence was found in a female donor with multiple sclerosis, enrolled in a pregnancy study. Sequencing was performed on CD4+ T cells from peripheral blood mononuclear cells, taken in the first trimester of pregnancy. The CDR3 loop is CASSLAKQGYEQYF. The CDR3 DNA follows: TGTGCCAGCAGCTTGGCGAAACAGGGCTACGAGCAGTACTTC.